This TCR beta chain emerged from a study of CD8+CD57+ T cells in acquired aplastic anemia listed by TCRdb under 2018. Context from the whole study: DNA extracted from sorted CD4+ and CD8+ cells had a mean of approximately 3.5 ug, with a range of roughly 0.17 to 30 ug. An average of approximately 10 million reads for CD4+ cells and under 12 million reads for CD8+ cells was obtained from healthy donor samples.

Genomic DNA was used as template for profiling of TCR beta VDJ combinations and CDR3 sequences. TCR repertoire sequencing was run on an Illumina HiSeq 2000. Turning to the authors' computational methods: Repertoire assessment relied on Simpson's diversity index, CDR3 size and DJ length profiles, and TRBV/TRBJ rearrangement plots. The most abundant DNA sequence in the deep sequencing data was taken as the immunodominant clone. CDR3 amino acid sequences were screened for sharing across subjects and were compared with published repertoires and the VDJdb database. TCRdb reran the public reads through fastp at Q25 and MiXCR, keeping productive beta chains. Rows are unified per CDR3 protein, each entry keeping the most common DNA and genes. The V and J calls here are based on TCRdb, not the publication. Present in this sample are approximately 170,000 distinct CDR3 sequences, roughly half of which were seen just once. The top ten constitute about a sixth of the sample.

TCR repertoires of sorted CD4+ and CD8+ blood T cells from severe aplastic anemia patients and healthy subjects were deep-sequenced in the study. Ficoll-Paque density gradient centrifugation was used to isolate peripheral blood mononuclear cells. Before DNA was extracted, CD4+ and CD8+ T cells were sorted using either FACS or magnetic beads. Concerning this clonotype: Its antigen is not yet known. Base qualities are not recorded, but no much larger clone differs from it by a single base.

The germline ends are 28 bases apart after V is trimmed by 6 bases and J by 14 bases. CDR1 and CDR2 were assigned from the germline V gene as SNHLY and FYNNEI. The CDR3 starts with the cysteine, ends with the phenylalanine, and has 15 residues. The read is trimmed to its CDR3 DNA, 45 bases read in frame from base 1. Here is what the overall study found, with its caveats: Twenty-nine CD8+ CDR3 sequences were shared between patients and controls but appeared highly expressed in patients and within their immunodominant clones. CD8+ Simpson's diversity did not differ significantly between patients and healthy controls (P=0.060).

The chain is made from TRBV2 and TRBJ1-1, with TRBD1 as a weak D call on 6 bases. Input material: sorted CD4+, CD8+, or CD8+CD57+ T cells (not recorded which) from PBMCs. This sequence originates from a human donor in good health, serving as a control. The CDR3 protein is CASSVVRGSNAETFF. The sequenced DNA: TGTGCCAGCAGCGTAGTGAGGGGGTCTAACGCTGAAACCTTCTTT. When the CDR3 is completed using the reference TRBV2 and TRBJ1-1 genes on either side, the full variable domain is EPEVTQTPSHQVTQMGQEVILRCVPISNHLYFYWYRQILGQKVEFLVSFYNNEISEKSEIFDDQFSVERPDGSNFTLKIRSTKLEDSAMYFCASSVVRGSNAETFFGQGTRLTVV.